This is a list of T cell receptor beta chains from one sample in a study of immune heterogeneity within non-small cell lung tumors. MiXCR, run by TCRdb on the multiplex PCR reads, gives a single entry per CDR3 protein. The table includes about 11,000 distinct CDR3 sequences, 27% detected once. Sequenced input: lung tumor tissue. These TCRs come from a man aged 50-59 years with non-small cell lung cancer. Both conserved end residues are part of each CDR3. Fields, in order: V gene, clone size, CDR3 protein. Size tells how often a clone was seen (once, few, many) or the class of an expanded clone, and some rows leave it out.

TRBV20-1	many	CSARDRSGPSSGNTIYF
TRBV6-1	.	CASKTPLRSSGANVLTF
TRBV9	.	CASSVLAGVADTQYF
TRBV5-1	.	CASSLDRGRGYGYTF
TRBV9	many	CASSVVRTWEQYF
TRBV20-1	few	CSAPISGLSQETQYF
TRBV5-1	.	CASSFPGQGNEQFF
TRBV12-3/TRBV12-4	.	CASSMGGSGNQPQHF
TRBV9	medium-sized	CASSVAGVNQPQHF
TRBV2	many	CASQTLGGNQPQHF
TRBV7-9	.	CASSLSSGAEAKNIQYF
TRBV14	.	CASSQHTGTSSMFF
TRBV6-1	medium-sized	CASRTGSLGYGYTF
TRBV5-1	.	CASIQEGRMVRGAFF
TRBV15	medium-sized	CATGTSGTDTQYF
TRBV20-1	few	CSARGGWEGTEAFF
TRBV6-1	few	CASSDRRQMNTEAFF
TRBV6-1	many	CASSEIGEETQYF
TRBV28	medium-sized	CASETSGPEDTQYF